These T cell receptor beta chains were read from a single sample in a study of cytomegalovirus exposure and HLA in healthy donors. Some clones are missing from TCRdb's copy, which holds only in-frame ones; the method was immunoSEQ multiplex PCR. The table lists just over 150,000 clones, roughly 78% of them singletons, with around 3.1% in the top ten. Material for sequencing was PBMCs. The source of these receptors is a middle-aged woman in good health and CMV-seronegative. Each CDR3 is given with its conserved first and last residue. The D gene is left open where the match is weak. Not every row has a clone size; where given, it reads once, few, many or a size class.

abundance	v_gene	d_gene	len	j_gene	CDR3aa	CDR3nt
-	TRBV7-8	-	14	TRBJ2-2	CASSATAVPGELFF	TGTGCCAGCAGCGCCACCGCGGTCCCCGGGGAGCTGTTTTTT
-	TRBV6-1	-	14	TRBJ1-1	CASRANFGGIEAFF	TGTGCCAGCAGAGCCAATTTCGGGGGAATTGAAGCTTTCTTT
-	TRBV5-4	TRBD1	18	TRBJ2-3	CASSLSTGAGGITDTQYF	TGTGCCAGCAGCTTGTCGACAGGGGCGGGTGGAATCACAGATACGCAGTATTTT
-	TRBV6-6	-	12	TRBJ2-5	CASSLKRETQYF	TGTGCCAGCAGTTTGAAGCGGGAGACCCAGTACTTC
-	TRBV27	-	13	TRBJ1-2	CASQKQGNYGYTF	TGTGCCAGCCAGAAACAGGGAAACTATGGCTACACCTTC
-	TRBV18	TRBD2	15	TRBJ2-5	CASSPASGGRETQYF	TGTGCCAGCTCACCTGCTAGCGGGGGGAGAGAGACCCAGTACTTC
-	TRBV2	TRBD1	13	TRBJ2-5	CASSRQGQETQYF	TGTGCCAGCAGTCGACAGGGTCAAGAGACCCAGTACTTC
-	TRBV6-1	TRBD2	14	TRBJ2-1	CASTWTSRYYEQFF	TGTGCCAGCACCTGGACTAGCCGGTATTATGAGCAGTTCTTC
-	TRBV10-3	-	12	TRBJ2-3	CAISERADTQYF	TGTGCCATCAGTGAGCGGGCAGATACGCAGTATTTT
-	TRBV5-1	-	16	TRBJ1-5	CASSLGATGSGQPQHF	TGCGCCAGCAGCTTGGGCGCCACAGGGAGCGGTCAGCCCCAGCATTTT
-	TRBV5-6	-	16	TRBJ2-1	CASSSYNMAGYNEQFF	TGTGCCAGCAGCAGCTACAATATGGCGGGGTACAATGAGCAGTTCTTC
-	TRBV6-5	-	12	TRBJ2-7	CASSSDSYEQYF	TGTGCCAGCAGTTCCGACAGTTACGAGCAGTACTTC
-	TRBV5-1	-	16	TRBJ1-2	CASSSATGNFNYGYTF	TGCGCCAGCAGCTCCGCTACAGGGAATTTTAACTATGGCTACACCTTC
-	TRBV4-1	TRBD1	15	TRBJ2-7	CASSLPGQGVYEQYF	TGCGCCAGCAGCCTACCGGGACAGGGTGTTTACGAGCAGTACTTC
few	TRBV7-2	-	14	TRBJ1-1	CASSFPRDSGEAFF	TGTGCCAGCAGTTTTCCTCGGGACTCTGGTGAAGCTTTCTTT